Shown below are 29 T cell receptor beta chains from a single sample sequenced in a study of blood T cell repertoires in COVID-19. Only in-frame clones appear in the TCRdb table, and some are missing; sequencing was by immunoSEQ multiplex PCR. Of around 310,000 clones listed, around 87% were seen once; the top ten hold around 0.97%. The sequencing sample was made of peripheral blood. The receptor source for this set is a woman aged 40 to 55 with COVID-19, enrolled during active disease.

Only a few counts were recorded for this clone. The chain joins TRBV28 to TRBJ1-3, with D unresolved. With 8 bases removed from V and 0 bases from J, the gap between germline ends came to 11 bases. The CDR3 sequence is 14 residues long. The germline V gene encodes CDR1 MDHEN and CDR2 SYDVKM. In DNA, the CDR3 is TGTGCCAGCGGTCAGGCCAACTCTGGAAACACCATATATTTT. This gives the protein CASGQANSGNTIYF.

The CDR3 DNA reads as TGCAGCGCCGTCGGGATAAATGAAAAACTGTTTTTT. Translating it yields CSAVGINEKLFF. This chain uses TRBV29-1 with TRBJ1-4; D call uncertain. The V end lost 7 bases, the J end lost 5 bases, and 11 bases lay between the germline ends. Germline assignment: CDR1 SQVTM and CDR2 ANQGSEA. This CDR3 region has 12 residues. Together with reference TRBV29-1 and TRBJ1-4, the CDR3 gives the full variable domain: SAVISQKPSRDICQRGTSLTIQCQVDSQVTMMFWYRQQPGQSLTLIATANQGSEATYESGFVIDKFPISRPNLTFSTLTVSNMSPEDSSIYLCSAVGINEKLFFGSGTQLSVL.

This clone was seen a single time. The gene calls are TRBV4-3 and TRBJ1-2; D is unclear. Germline V gene lookup returns CDR1 LGHNA and CDR2 YSLEER. V dropped 4 bases and J dropped 5 bases, with 14 bases sitting between them. The CDR3 length is 14 residues. The CDR3 DNA is TGCGCCAGCAGCCTTTATATGAGCGTATATGGCTACACCTTC. Translating it yields CASSLYMSVYGYTF.

This rearrangement joins TRBV18 to TRBJ2-2, with TRBD1 matching over 9 bases. Germline CDR1 is KGHSH and CDR2 is LQKENI. V gave up 6 bases and J gave up 7 bases; unmatched junction bases: 9. The CDR3 runs to 15 residues. The CDR3 bases are TGTGCCAGCTCGTCCGGGACAGGGAAGATCGGGGAGCTGTTTTTT. Translated, it gives CASSSGTGKIGELFF.

This chain connects TRBV28 to TRBJ1-3; possible D gene TRBD1, 6 bases. With 0 bases removed from V and 2 bases from J, the gap between germline ends came to 8 bases. The CDR3 has 15 residues. From germline, CDR1 is MDHEN and CDR2 SYDVKM. The CDR3 DNA reads as TGTGCCAGCAGTTTATGGCGGACAGCTGGAAACACCATATATTTT. It is translated as CASSLWRTAGNTIYF.

Only one count was recorded for this clone. The J gene is TRBJ2-5, the V gene TRBV7-9; D call uncertain. CDR1 SEHNR and CDR2 FQNEAQ come from the germline V gene (reference sequence). With 4 bases removed from V and 1 base from J, the gap between germline ends came to 7 bases. This CDR3 is built from 13 residues. CDR3 in amino acids: CASSSSGQETQYF. As DNA, the CDR3 is TGTGCCAGCAGCTCATCGGGCCAAGAGACCCAGTACTTC.

The chain combines TRBV6-5 with TRBJ1-1; D unclear. Germline loops: CDR1 MNHEY, CDR2 SVGAGI. This CDR3 contains 16 residues. With 2 bases removed from V and 0 bases from J, the gap between germline ends came to 13 bases. In DNA form, the CDR3 reads TGTGCCAGCAGTTACCCCACGCCCCAGTTGAACACTGAAGCTTTCTTT. The encoded protein is CASSYPTPQLNTEAFF.

This sequence joins TRBV3-1 (or the pseudogene TRBV3-2) and TRBJ2-7; D is possibly TRBD1 (6 bases). The CDR3 covers 13 residues. Trimming pared 4 bases from V and 2 bases from J, leaving 9 bases between. CDR1 and CDR2 (germline): LGHDT, YNNKEL (reference sequence). CDR3 sequence: CASSRQATYEQYF. The CDR3 region has the DNA TGTGCCAGCAGCCGACAGGCCACCTACGAGCAGTACTTC.

As concerns this clone: Other DNA sequences in this sample translate to the same CDR3. The rearrangement uses TRBV5-1 and TRBJ1-2; 8 nucleotides agree with TRBD1. The CDR3 length is 14 residues. Trimming at V came to 0 bases and at J to 2 bases, leaving 0 bases not matched to a gene. The V gene's germline CDR1 is SGHRS and CDR2 YFSETQ. The CDR3 sequence: CASSLDRGNYGYTF. DNA of the CDR3: TGCGCCAGCAGCTTGGACAGGGGGAACTATGGCTACACCTTC. Using reference TRBV5-1 and TRBJ1-2 for the parts outside the CDR3, the full variable domain is KAGVTQTPRYLIKTRGQQVTLSCSPISGHRSVSWYQQTPGQGLQFLFEYFSETQRNKGNFPGRFSGRQFSNSRSEMNVSTLELGDSALYLCASSLDRGNYGYTFGSGTRLTVV.

This chain joins TRBV7-3 and TRBJ2-2, with 7 bases identical to TRBD2. Germline trimming cut 5 bases from V and 6 bases from J; bases unmatched to any gene: 12. CDR1 and CDR2 from the germline V gene are SGHTA and FQGTGA. This CDR3 is 16 amino acids long. The CDR3 region is CASSTRGGSASGELFF. Here the CDR3 DNA reads TGTGCCAGCAGCACAAGGGGCGGGAGTGCATCCGGGGAGCTGTTTTTT.

V usage is TRBV28 and J usage is TRBJ1-1; no firm D call. The germline CDR1 and CDR2 sequences are MDHEN and SYDVKM. V lost 6 bases and J lost 10, with 18 bases in between. The CDR3 is 13 residues long. The CDR3 loop reads CASSPGLAPSAFF. The CDR3 DNA reads TGTGCCAGCAGCCCGGGTTTGGCCCCTTCAGCTTTCTTT.

The chain joins TRBV4-3 to TRBJ2-5; weak D call: TRBD2 (5 bases). Germline loops: CDR1 LGHNA, CDR2 YSLEER. The CDR3 covers 17 residues. Trimming removed 0 bases at V and 0 bases at J, with 14 bases between. CDR3 region: CASSQDAPSSNQETQYF. CDR3 DNA sequence: TGCGCCAGCAGCCAAGATGCGCCTAGCAGTAACCAAGAGACCCAGTACTTC.

The chain links TRBV28 to TRBJ1-5; TRBD1 agrees at 9 bases. Germline-derived CDR1 and CDR2 are MDHEN and SYDVKM. V gave up 7 bases and J gave up 3 bases; unmatched junction bases: 4. The CDR3 runs to 14 residues. The DNA of the CDR3 is TGTGCCAGCACGGGACAGGGAAACAATCAGCCCCAGCATTTT. Protein product: CASTGQGNNQPQHF.

This chain joins TRBV5-1 and TRBJ1-5, with a tentative D call TRBD1 (6 bases). V was clipped by 3 bases and J by 4 bases, with 11 bases between them. The CDR3 spans 14 residues. Looked up from germline, CDR1 is SGHRS and CDR2 is YFSETQ. The CDR3 bases are TGCGCCAGCAGCTCAGGGGACGGGAATCAGCCCCAGCATTTT. Its translation is CASSSGDGNQPQHF.

The V call is TRBV28, the J call TRBJ1-3; TRBD1 matches 7 bases. The CDR3 consists of 15 residues. With 6 bases clipped from V and 0 bases from J, the junction kept 5 bases outside the gene matches. The V gene's germline CDR1 is MDHEN and CDR2 SYDVKM. CDR3 DNA sequence: TGTGCCAGCAGGTCCGGGACAGCCTCTGGAAACACCATATATTTT. Amino acids: CASRSGTASGNTIYF.

The V call is TRBV24-1, the J call TRBJ1-2, with D possibly being TRBD1 (6 bases). The CDR3 runs 17 residues. The V end was cut by 4 bases, the J end by 0 bases, with 17 bases between. CDR1 and CDR2 from the germline V gene are KGHDR and SFDVKD. The CDR3 DNA is TGTGCCACCAGTGACTCAGGGGACGGAATAGCTAACTATGGCTACACCTTC. This translates into CATSDSGDGIANYGYTF.

The chain joins TRBV5-5 to TRBJ1-2; 8 bases match TRBD1. With 4 bases clipped from V and 5 bases from J, the junction kept 13 bases outside the gene matches. The CDR3 length is 16 residues. Germline V gene sequence: CDR1 SGHKS, CDR2 YYEKEE (reference sequence). The CDR3: CASSPRTGLPLYGYTF. CDR3 bases: TGTGCCAGCAGCCCCCGGACAGGGCTTCCCCTTTATGGCTACACCTTC.

CDR3 nucleotides: TGCGCCAGCAGCCAAGATGGTGACTACGGAGGATACAATGAGCAGTTCTTC. Translated, it gives CASSQDGDYGGYNEQFF. The rearrangement uses TRBV4-3 and TRBJ2-1; D possibly corresponds to TRBD2 (5 bases). V dropped 0 bases and J dropped 4 bases, with 16 bases sitting between them. Germline loops: CDR1 LGHNA, CDR2 YSLEER. CDR3 length: 17 residues.

The chain couples TRBV7-2 to TRBJ1-1; perhaps TRBD1 as D (6 bases). Germline assignment: CDR1 SGHTA and CDR2 FQGNSA. This CDR3 is 14 amino acids long. Trimming took off 2 bases at V and 4 bases at J, with 11 bases between the two ends. CDR3 sequence (DNA): TGTGCCAGCAGCTTACACAGGGCGGTCACTGAAGCTTTCTTT. Translating it yields CASSLHRAVTEAFF.

The V call is TRBV19, the J call TRBJ2-3; D is uncertain. This CDR3 is 14 amino acids long. Trimming took 3 bases from V and 0 from J, leaving 7 bases between them. Germline V gene lookup returns CDR1 LNHDA and CDR2 SQIVND (reference sequence). CDR3 nucleotide sequence: TGTGCCAGTAGTATGAGGCAGAGCACAGATACGCAGTATTTT. Translating gives CASSMRQSTDTQYF.

The chain carries TRBV7-2 and TRBJ1-1; 8 bases agree with TRBD1. The CDR3 length is 15 residues. J lost 5 bases, V lost 2 bases, and 7 bases had no gene match. Germline values: CDR1 SGHTA, CDR2 FQGNSA. CDR3 in amino acids: CASSLKSGGLTEAFF. In nucleotides, the CDR3 is TGTGCCAGCAGCTTAAAGTCAGGGGGCCTGACTGAAGCTTTCTTT.

This rearrangement joins TRBV11-2 to TRBJ2-1; 12 bases are a match to TRBD2. The germline V gene has CDR1 SGHAT and CDR2 FQNNGV. The V and J ends lost 5 bases and 5 bases, in that order; junction bases with no gene match: 10. The CDR3 is 17 residues long. The CDR3 sequence: CASSHSLASGGDNEQFF. DNA of the CDR3: TGTGCCAGCAGCCACTCCCTAGCTAGCGGGGGGGACAATGAGCAGTTCTTC. Full variable domain (outside the CDR3, taken from reference TRBV11-2 and TRBJ2-1): EAGVAQSPRYKIIEKRQSVAFWCNPISGHATLYWYQQILGQGPKLLIQFQNNGVVDDSQLPKDRFSAERLKGVDSTLKIQPAKLEDSAVYLCASSHSLASGGDNEQFFGPGTRLTVL.

V usage is TRBV6-5 and J usage is TRBJ2-3; D is possibly TRBD2 (5 bases). V lost 2 bases and J lost 9, with 21 bases in between. This CDR3 comprises 16 residues. Germline CDR1 is MNHEY and CDR2 is SVGAGI. The CDR3 protein is CASSYAPLATAVTQYF. The CDR3 nucleotides read TGTGCCAGCAGTTACGCCCCCCTAGCCACGGCGGTGACGCAGTATTTT.

This chain connects TRBV6-5 to TRBJ1-1, with D unresolved. This CDR3 comprises 16 residues. Looked up from germline, CDR1 is MNHEY and CDR2 is SVGAGI. Trimming shortened V by 0 bases and J by 3 bases, and 14 bases separated the two germline ends. CDR3 sequence: CASSYSSTAGYTEAFF. For the CDR3, the DNA is TGTGCCAGCAGTTACTCGAGCACAGCGGGGTACACTGAAGCTTTCTTT.

There are a few counts of this clone. The V and J genes are TRBV7-2 and TRBJ1-1; unclear D gene. Per germline, CDR1 SGHTA and CDR2 FQGNSA. Trimming shortened V by 0 bases and J by 1 base, and 18 bases separated the two germline ends. This CDR3 comprises 18 residues. For the CDR3, the DNA is TGTGCCAGCAGCTTAGCGCTCGTGGGGTACGAGGGGAACACTGAAGCTTTCTTT. Protein product: CASSLALVGYEGNTEAFF.

This chain links TRBV6-2 or TRBV6-3 with TRBJ1-1; D may be TRBD1 (5 bases). The CDR3 extends over 12 amino acids. Between the trimmed V and J ends, which lost 6 bases and 11 bases, there was a span of 16 bases. Germline CDR1 reads MNHEY; CDR2 reads SVGEGT. This CDR3 reads CASSHPGGYAFF. Here the CDR3 DNA reads TGTGCCAGCAGCCACCCCGGGGGTTATGCTTTCTTT.

This chain links TRBV7-2 with TRBJ2-5; D perhaps matches TRBD2 (5 bases). Trimming pared 5 bases from V and 5 bases from J, leaving 15 bases between. Germline V lookup: CDR1 SGHTA, CDR2 FQGNSA. There are 14 residues in the CDR3. CDR3 nucleotide sequence: TGTGCCAGCAGCCCCTGGACTCTGGGGGAGACCCAGTACTTC. As protein: CASSPWTLGETQYF.

The V and J genes are TRBV7-2 and TRBJ1-1, with D tentatively TRBD1 (5 bases). CDR3 length: 13 amino acids. V lost 2 bases to trimming and J lost 5 bases, with 9 bases between them. The germline CDR1 and CDR2 sequences are SGHTA and FQGNSA. CDR3 region: CASSLTRQTEAFF. The CDR3 DNA is TGTGCCAGCAGCTTAACCCGACAGACTGAAGCTTTCTTT.

J is TRBJ1-1 and V is TRBV11-3, with unresolved D. Per the germline V gene, CDR1 is SGHNT and CDR2 is YENEEA. The ends were cut back, 5 bases at V and 0 bases at J, with 10 bases in the middle. This CDR3 comprises 14 residues. The CDR3 loop reads CASSHRGMNTEAFF. DNA of the CDR3: TGTGCCAGCAGCCACCGGGGTATGAACACTGAAGCTTTCTTT.